The TCR beta chain described here comes from a study of blood T cells in healthy people across ages. This CDR3 contains 16 residues. V shed 2 bases and J shed 1 base, with 15 bases lying between them. Germline V gives CDR1 MGHRA, CDR2 YSYEKL. This clonotype appeared a few times. With a J-beta primer mix and a sample-barcoded 5' primer, a second PCR ran 7 to 11 cycles. Via MiXCR, TCRdb re-called the 5' RACE reads, giving one row per CDR3 protein. The sample yields 1.4 million or so distinct CDR3 sequences, roughly 43% seen once. Sequencing was done on a sample of blood. The chain employs TRBV4-1 and TRBJ2-7; D might be TRBD2 (5 bases). This receptor was taken from a young woman in good health. The CDR3 sequence: CASSQRMGARSYEQYF. The CDR3 DNA is TGCGCCAGCAGCCAAAGGATGGGAGCGCGATCCTACGAGCAGTACTTC.